Included here is one T cell receptor beta chain sequence, with context. Its cognate antigen is unknown. The data derive from a study of graft-versus-host responses after intestinal transplantation. Across the study: Isolated intestinal, liver-intestinal, or multivisceral transplants had been given to the recipients.

Study-wide findings and caveats: The authors found GvH clones in recipient marrow, some appearing first in ileum or blood. When patients had graft-donor T cell macrochimerism, their allografts held high graft-versus-host to host-versus-graft clonal ratios.

TCRdb's copy holds only in-frame clones and misses some; the assay was immunoSEQ multiplex PCR. In the table there are 25,000 to 30,000 clones, around 94% of which are singletons. Germline values: CDR1 SGHRS, CDR2 YFSETQ. The V segment lost 0 bases and the J segment 5 bases; nucleotides outside the gene matches: 1. This CDR3 is built from 15 residues. This sequence originates from a human patient who received an intestinal transplant, so some T cells may come from the graft donor. The rearrangement uses TRBV5-1 and TRBJ2-2; 10 nucleotides agree with TRBD1. This specimen consisted of PBMCs, obtained around 29 days after intestinal transplant. The chain's CDR3 is CASSLGQGATGELFF. In DNA form, the CDR3 reads TGCGCCAGCAGCTTGGGACAGGGGGCGACCGGGGAGCTGTTTTTT.